The T cell receptor beta chain under discussion was sequenced for a study of T-cell reconstitution after alpha-beta-depleted transplantation in children. Study-level points and caveats: It was reported that alpha-beta T cells came from several hundred expanded graft clones (about two months after transplant). Where some patients showed high TCRbeta diversity at day 60, it came from recipient T cells and thymic progenitors that had survived. T-cell numbers and diversity one year post-transplant derived largely from freshly generated T cells.

This sample's TCRbeta library carried unique molecular identifier barcodes. TCRdb reanalysed the PCR reads using MiXCR and keeps one entry per CDR3 protein. This sample has 500,000 to 600,000 distinct CDR3 sequences, with over 25% found just once. This clonotype has more than one count but fewer than ten. The antigen is undetermined. The V gene's germline CDR1 is SGHRS and CDR2 YFSETQ. The V segment lost 2 bases and the J segment 5 bases; nucleotides outside the gene matches: 8. The CDR3 length is 15 residues. The material sequenced was PBMCs, taken before TCRalphabeta/CD19-depleted stem cell transplant. The V call is TRBV5-1, the J call TRBJ2-5; 8 bases align to TRBD1. The TCR sequence derives from a boy under two years old with Wiskott-Aldrich syndrome, due to receive a stem cell transplant. CDR3 protein: CASSFWTGFLETQYF. The CDR3 DNA sequence: TGCGCCAGCAGCTTTTGGACAGGGTTTTTGGAGACCCAGTACTTC.